One sample yielded the 8 T cell receptor beta chains listed below, sequenced in a study of cytomegalovirus exposure and HLA in healthy donors. Primers included in the PCR were 60 Vbeta and 13 Jbeta primers. Method: immunoSEQ multiplex PCR; TCRdb's copy keeps in-frame clones and lacks some. Here the sample spans 85,000 to 130,000 clones, around 85% being singletons. Sequenced input: PBMCs. The receptor source for this set is a man aged 60 to 75 in good health and CMV-seronegative.

The V gene is TRBV5-5, the J gene TRBJ2-2; 8 bases align to TRBD2. The CDR3 covers 16 residues. The germline V gene encodes CDR1 SGHKS and CDR2 YYEKEE (reference sequence). V lost 2 bases to trimming and J lost 2 bases; unmatched junction nucleotides: 5. CDR3 DNA: TGTGCCAGCAGCTTTGGCGGGGGGATAAACACCGGGGAGCTGTTTTTT. It is translated as CASSFGGGINTGELFF.

This clone has more than one count but fewer than ten. The chain employs TRBV19 and TRBJ1-5, with D maybe TRBD1 (5 bases). V lost 3 bases to trimming and J lost 5 bases, with 23 bases between them. The V gene's germline CDR1 is LNHDA and CDR2 SQIVND (reference sequence). The CDR3 sequence is 18 residues long. The CDR3 spells CASSIPITGRRGYQPQHF. CDR3 nucleotides: TGTGCCAGTAGTATCCCCATCACCGGACGGCGGGGCTATCAGCCCCAGCATTTT.

The V and J genes are TRBV9 and TRBJ1-1; D is uncertain. CDR3 length: 13 residues. From germline, CDR1 is SGDLS and CDR2 YYNGEE. Trimming left V 0 bases short and J 4 bases short, with 7 bases between. CDR3 in DNA: TGTGCCAGCAGCGTAGTGGGGAGCACTGAAGCTTTCTTT. Its protein is CASSVVGSTEAFF.

The chain joins TRBV30 to TRBJ1-2, with D unclear. The CDR3 loop spans 11 amino acids. Looked up from germline, CDR1 is GTSNPN and CDR2 is SVGIG (reference sequence). V was cut by 3 bases and J by 2 bases, with 4 bases left in between. The DNA of the CDR3 is TGTGCCTGGAGGCTAAACTATGGCTACACCTTC. Translation gives CAWRLNYGYTF. Complete variable domain (other parts from reference TRBV30 and TRBJ1-2): SQTIHQWPATLVQPVGSPLSLECTVEGTSNPNLYWYRQAAGRGLQLLFYSVGIGQISSEVPQNLSASRPQDRQFILSSKKLLLSDSGFYLCAWRLNYGYTFGSGTRLTVV.

The chain recombines TRBV29-1 with TRBJ2-3; TRBD2 is a possible D gene (6 bases). The CDR3 totals 16 residues. Trimming took 4 bases from V and 2 from J, leaving 19 bases between them. Germline V gives CDR1 SQVTM, CDR2 ANQGSEA. The CDR3, as DNA: TGCAGCGTTGTGGGGAGACTAGTCGGACCCACAGATACGCAGTATTTT. This gives the protein CSVVGRLVGPTDTQYF.

V gene TRBV5-6 combines with J gene TRBJ2-7; the D gene is possibly TRBD2 (5 bases). Germline V lookup: CDR1 SGHDT, CDR2 YYEEEE. The CDR3 is made up of 17 amino acids. V was shortened by 4 bases and J by 0 bases, with 20 bases between the two germline ends. The DNA for the CDR3 is TGTGCCAGCAGCGACCTTGTGGGGAGAGAAAGCTCCTACGAGCAGTACTTC. It translates to CASSDLVGRESSYEQYF.

This chain uses TRBV27 with TRBJ2-1; D not resolved. Germline V gives CDR1 MNHEY, CDR2 SMNVEV (reference sequence). The CDR3 totals 19 residues. The V and J ends lost 3 bases and 5 bases respectively, with 26 bases between them. CDR3 sequence (DNA): TGTGCCAGCAGTTTTGGAGTGGTAGTGAACGTTCGTAAAGACAATGAGCAGTTCTTC. Protein product: CASSFGVVVNVRKDNEQFF.

This sequence joins TRBV7-9 and TRBJ2-1, with D maybe TRBD2 (5 bases). V lost 1 base and J 5 bases, leaving 9 bases between the germline ends. CDR1 and CDR2 from the germline V gene are SEHNR and FQNEAQ (reference sequence). CDR3 length equals 14 residues. The CDR3 spells CASSLGTGDNEQFF. CDR3 nucleotide sequence: TGTGCCAGCAGCTTAGGGACCGGGGACAATGAGCAGTTCTTC.